The clone carrying this T cell receptor beta chain has at least ten counts. What it binds is not known. This entry belongs to a study of CD8+CD57+ T cells in acquired aplastic anemia. Study-wide context: Isolated CD4+ and CD8+ cells, once sorted, yielded DNA averaging roughly 3 ug.

The CDR3 totals 14 residues. Looked up from germline, CDR1 is LNHDA and CDR2 is SQIVND (reference sequence). Trimming took 3 bases from V and 3 from J; bases not matched to a gene: 5. The study, taken as a whole, reports: Significant differences in CD8+ Simpson's diversity were not observed between patients and controls. Patients and controls shared nearly 30 CD8+ CDR3 sequences, highly expressed in patients.

TCR beta VDJ and CDR3 profiles were obtained from a genomic DNA template. MiXCR was run by TCRdb on the reads, yielding one entry per CDR3 protein. The sample has just over 150,000 distinct CDR3 sequences; 48% are singletons. By flow cytometry, patients selected for sequencing had shown an expansion of CD8+CD57+ cells. Diagnosis of severe acquired aplastic anemia applied to all patients. The gene calls are TRBV19 and TRBJ2-7; 7 bases are a match to TRBD2. The clonotype was recovered from a human donor with aplastic anemia. Sample: sorted CD4+, CD8+, or CD8+CD57+ T cells (not recorded which) from PBMCs. Written as DNA, the CDR3 is TGTGCCAGTAGTATCTGGGAGGGGCACTACGAGCAGTACTTC. Amino acids: CASSIWEGHYEQYF.